A selection of T cell receptor beta chains follows, all from one sample in a study of breast tumors, draining lymph nodes, adjacent tissues. Each CDR3 protein is one row after TCRdb ran MiXCR on the multiplex PCR reads. This table holds about 100,000 distinct CDR3 sequences, 20% to 25% found once. Material: axillary lymph node tissue. Source of these receptors: a female donor with breast cancer. Some clones in this sample may be carry-over from other donors' samples. Both conserved end residues are part of each CDR3.

V gene	J gene	CDR3 protein
TRBV2	TRBJ2-7	CASGRTRSAYEQYF
TRBV7-9	TRBJ1-6	CASSIVSSSNSPIHF
TRBV15	TRBJ2-2	CATSSPGRNTGELFF
TRBV5-8	TRBJ1-1	CASRPQGAEVAEAFF
TRBV2	TRBJ2-5	CASLGASVGTQETQYF
TRBV12-3/TRBV12-4	TRBJ1-2	CASSLSGTNEKLFFGYTF
TRBV28	TRBJ1-5	CASGRTAGLWHF
TRBV5-6	TRBJ1-1	CASSFGVGNTEAFF
TRBV7-2	TRBJ2-3	CASSLDLTRDTQYF
TRBV12-3/TRBV12-4	TRBJ1-5	CASSPPGSDQHF
TRBV28	TRBJ1-5	CASTRGGEGNQPQHF
TRBV12-3/TRBV12-4	TRBJ2-7	CASSLEPGPYEQYF
TRBV2	TRBJ1-1	CASRTGAMNTEAFF
TRBV28	TRBJ1-5	CASRHPGQGPVGNQPQHF
TRBV30	TRBJ1-6	CAWRGATGNSPLHF
TRBV6-5	TRBJ1-4	CASRTLGTGGEKLFF
TRBV5-1	TRBJ2-3	CASSLVERRSSDTQYF
TRBV6-6	TRBJ1-2	CARLLWGNPPLCGYTF
TRBV19	TRBJ2-5	CASSIRADGQETQYF
TRBV20-1	TRBJ2-7	CSARGLSREQYF
TRBV12-3/TRBV12-4	TRBJ2-5	CASSASRDGETQYF
TRBV18	TRBJ1-2	CASSPGDGYTF
TRBV5-1	TRBJ2-2	CASSLGTGAGTGELFF
TRBV10-3	TRBJ2-7	CAISESGYRYEQYF
TRBV6-1	TRBJ1-3	CASRDRVPSGNTIYF
TRBV6-1	TRBJ2-2	CASSEDSRRNTGELFF
TRBV7-2	TRBJ1-5	CASSSRTKDSPNRPQHF
TRBV5-1	TRBJ1-2	CASSFGQGNYCYTF
TRBV5-1	TRBJ1-2	CASSLDSLMGGYTF
TRBV28	TRBJ2-3	CASSLPGGIGTDTQYF
TRBV11-3	TRBJ2-5	CASSLRATGSIETQYF
TRBV20-1	TRBJ2-3	CSASPSLGSGRTDTQYF
TRBV28	TRBJ2-5	CASSIRTRPQETQYF
TRBV3-1	TRBJ2-7	CASSQGKRGYEQYF
TRBV4-1	TRBJ2-1	CASSPPLAEQFF
TRBV5-1	TRBJ1-2	CASRSGDISYGYTF
TRBV5-1	TRBJ1-4	CASSRGQGGEELFF
TRBV4-1	TRBJ2-7	CASSHDAGYEQYF
TRBV29-1	TRBJ2-2	CSAKSGPNTGELFF
TRBV12-3/TRBV12-4	TRBJ2-5	CASSGTSGGAGETQYF
TRBV28	TRBJ2-7	CASSPSGTNEQYF
TRBV6-6	TRBJ1-2	CASSQGGPNYGYTF
TRBV3-1	TRBJ1-3	CASSQDLVFPGNTIYF
TRBV20-1	TRBJ1-2	CSAWTGYGYTF
TRBV6-2/TRBV6-3	TRBJ2-1	CASSYEEGVYNEQFF
TRBV6-5	TRBJ1-5	CASSYGPGTGVGSNQPQHF
TRBV4-1	TRBJ2-7	CASSQDPAASYEQYF